Shown below are 15 T cell receptor beta chains from a single sample sequenced in a study of blood T cell repertoires in COVID-19 (dated by TCRdb to about 2020). The method was the immunoSEQ multiplex PCR assay. TCRdb re-hosts the immuneACCESS table, in-frame sequences only. Its copies lack some clones; in the studies checked, an unresolved V gene accounts for under half of them, and the cause for the rest is not known. The sample contains about 64,000 clones, 88% of them found a single time. The ten biggest clones cover approximately 40% of the sample. Material for sequencing was peripheral blood. These receptor sequences come from a woman aged 55-69 years with COVID-19, enrolled during active disease.

The rearrangement joins TRBV28 to TRBJ1-5; no firm D call. The CDR3 loop spans 16 amino acids. V lost 1 base and J lost 3, with 13 bases in between. Germline loops: CDR1 MDHEN, CDR2 SYDVKM. CDR3 in amino acids: CASSLYGLMINQPQHF. CDR3 in DNA: TGTGCCAGCAGTTTATATGGGCTGATGATCAATCAGCCCCAGCATTTT.

The chain employs TRBV6-5 and TRBJ1-4, with D perhaps TRBD1 (6 bases). V lost 6 bases to trimming and J lost 0 bases, with 11 bases between them. Germline V gives CDR1 MNHEY, CDR2 SVGAGI. The CDR3 has 15 amino acids. For the CDR3, the DNA is TGTGCCAGCAGGGTTACAGGGACAACTAATGAAAAACTGTTTTTT. Protein product: CASRVTGTTNEKLFF.

This chain connects TRBV13 to TRBJ2-2; 10 positions agree with TRBD2. Germline V gives CDR1 PRHDT, CDR2 FYEKMQ (reference sequence). CDR3 length: 16 amino acids. V lost 4 bases to trimming and J lost 2 bases; unmatched junction nucleotides: 4. CDR3 coding DNA: TGTGCCAGCAGCTCGCGGACTAGCGGAAACACCGGGGAGCTGTTTTTT. Amino acids: CASSSRTSGNTGELFF.

The chain uses TRBV7-2 and TRBJ2-5, with 8 nucleotides matching TRBD2. The germline V gene encodes CDR1 SGHTA and CDR2 FQGNSA. The CDR3 runs to 16 residues. V shed 4 bases, J shed 2 bases, and the junction held 9 bases outside the gene matches. CDR3 sequence (DNA): TGTGCCAGCAGCTCCACCTTAGCGGGGTCTCAAGAGACCCAGTACTTC. Translation gives CASSSTLAGSQETQYF.

In this sample, this clone turned up once. The chain carries TRBV15 and TRBJ2-7; 7 bases are a match to TRBD2. CDR3 length: 15 residues. V lost 0 bases, J lost 2 bases, and 4 bases stayed unmatched. CDR1 and CDR2 from the germline V gene are LNHNV and YYDKDF (reference sequence). The CDR3 DNA is TGTGCCACCAGCAGAGATCGCCGGGGGGCCTACGAGCAGTACTTC. Translated, it gives CATSRDRRGAYEQYF.

Only a few counts were recorded for this clone. The chain has TRBV4-1 and TRBJ2-1, with D perhaps matching TRBD2 (6 bases). Germline CDR1 reads MGHRA; CDR2 reads YSYEKL. V was trimmed by 10 bases and J by 12 bases, leaving 31 bases between them. The CDR3 covers 16 residues. The chain's CDR3 is CATSPGVAETFQAQFF. CDR3 in DNA: TGCGCCACCTCCCCGGGGGTGGCGGAAACGTTTCAGGCGCAGTTCTTC.

J is TRBJ2-3 and V is TRBV5-1, with a tentative D call TRBD1 (5 bases). The CDR3 runs 15 residues. Trimming left V 0 bases short and J 9 bases short, with 17 bases between. Germline CDR1 and CDR2: SGHRS and YFSETQ. CDR3 protein: CASSLGQPATSTQYF. CDR3 sequence (DNA): TGCGCCAGCAGCTTGGGACAGCCCGCCACTTCGACGCAGTATTTT.

This sequence joins TRBV11-2 and TRBJ2-7; D is unclear. Trimming pared 6 bases from V and 4 bases from J, leaving 10 bases between. Germline V gene data show CDR1 as SGHAT and CDR2 as FQNNGV. This CDR3 has 12 residues. The CDR3 reads CASRTEMYEQYF. The CDR3 region has the DNA TGTGCCAGCAGAACAGAGATGTACGAGCAGTACTTC.

The chain combines TRBV5-1 with TRBJ2-1; D is perhaps TRBD2 (5 bases). CDR3 length: 16 residues. V lost 4 bases and J lost 7, with 21 bases in between. Germline V gene lookup returns CDR1 SGHRS and CDR2 YFSETQ. In nucleotides, the CDR3 is TGCGCCAGCAGCATCCTGGCCGGCCAGTGGGAGAATGAGCAGTTCTTC. Translated: CASSILAGQWENEQFF.

The chain has TRBV7-2 and TRBJ2-7; a weak D match, TRBD2 (6 bases). The CDR3 spans 15 residues. Germline V lookup: CDR1 SGHTA, CDR2 FQGNSA. Trimming left V 5 bases short and J 4 bases short, with 18 bases between. The CDR3 DNA reads TGTGCCAGCAGCAGGGACTCGGCGAATGTGTACGAGCAGTACTTC. It is translated as CASSRDSANVYEQYF. Combining the CDR3 with reference TRBV7-2 and TRBJ2-7 gives the whole variable domain GAGVSQSPSNKVTEKGKDVELRCDPISGHTALYWYRQSLGQGLEFLIYFQGNSAPDKSGLPSDRFSAERTGGSVSTLTIQRTQQEDSAVYLCASSRDSANVYEQYFGPGTRLTVT.

Here the CDR3 reads CAWSVRGHEQFF. The CDR3 coding sequence is TGTGCCTGGAGTGTAAGGGGGCATGAGCAGTTCTTC. This chain connects TRBV30 to TRBJ2-1, with 7 bases matching TRBD1. V was clipped by 0 bases and J by 8 bases; unmatched bases: 1. CDR1 is GTSNPN, CDR2 SVGIG, per germline (reference sequence). The CDR3 consists of 12 residues.

This chain connects TRBV2 to TRBJ2-1; D is perhaps TRBD1 (7 bases). The ends were cut back, 5 bases at V and 7 bases at J, with 9 bases in the middle. The CDR3 spans 12 residues. Germline loops: CDR1 SNHLY, CDR2 FYNNEI. CDR3 nucleotides: TGTGCCAGCAGTCAGGGGGGAAATGAGCAGTTCTTC. It is translated as CASSQGGNEQFF.

The chain links TRBV20-1 to TRBJ2-5; D may be TRBD1 (5 bases). The CDR3 loop spans 11 amino acids. CDR1 and CDR2 (germline): DFQATT, SNEGSKA (reference sequence). In DNA, the CDR3 is TGCAGCATAGGGGTGGAAGAGACCCAGTACTTC. This sequence encodes CSIGVEETQYF.

The chain has TRBV2 and TRBJ2-2; 10 positions match TRBD1. The CDR3 totals 14 residues. The germline V gene encodes CDR1 SNHLY and CDR2 FYNNEI. V dropped 9 bases and J dropped 4; count of bases not matched to a gene: 5. The CDR3 DNA reads as TGTGCCAGTACCGGGACAGGGGCCACCGGGGAGCTGTTTTTT. It codes for CASTGTGATGELFF.

This sequence joins TRBV27 and TRBJ1-6; TRBD1 aligns across 10 bases. With V trimmed by 7 bases and J by 0 bases, 15 bases remained unmatched. The CDR3 has 20 amino acids. Germline V lookup: CDR1 MNHEY, CDR2 SMNVEV (reference sequence). CDR3 coding DNA: TGTGCCAGCATCCCAGGGGGACAGGGGAGGGGGCCCTCCTATAATTCACCCCTCCACTTT. It is translated as CASIPGGQGRGPSYNSPLHF.